The sequence of this T cell receptor beta chain was determined in a study of OX40 agonist ivuxolimab in advanced cancers. About the study: Every 2 weeks, ivuxolimab was infused into the patients intravenously at between 0.01 and 10 mg/kg. Findings and limits, study-wide: People who partly responded at 0.1-3.0 mg/kg had some of the least clonal expansion seen.

This clone has more than one count but fewer than ten. Its matching antigen is unknown. The CDR3 covers 14 residues. Germline V gene sequence: CDR1 SGHRS, CDR2 YFSETQ. V lost 5 bases, J lost 2 bases, and 5 bases stayed unmatched. The method was immunoSEQ multiplex PCR; TCRdb's version includes in-frame clones alone and lacks a portion of them. Of some 150,000 clones listed, approximately 94% are singletons. The genes are TRBV5-1 and TRBJ1-1, with 8 bases matching TRBD1. This sequence originates from an adult with an advanced solid tumor such as melanoma, head and neck, liver or kidney cancer. Sequencing was performed on CD4+ or CD8+ T cells sorted from blood, taken in a trial of the OX40 agonist ivuxolimab. CDR3 residues: CASSTQGDNTEAFF. The CDR3, as DNA: TGCGCCAGCAGTACACAGGGGGATAACACTGAAGCTTTCTTT.